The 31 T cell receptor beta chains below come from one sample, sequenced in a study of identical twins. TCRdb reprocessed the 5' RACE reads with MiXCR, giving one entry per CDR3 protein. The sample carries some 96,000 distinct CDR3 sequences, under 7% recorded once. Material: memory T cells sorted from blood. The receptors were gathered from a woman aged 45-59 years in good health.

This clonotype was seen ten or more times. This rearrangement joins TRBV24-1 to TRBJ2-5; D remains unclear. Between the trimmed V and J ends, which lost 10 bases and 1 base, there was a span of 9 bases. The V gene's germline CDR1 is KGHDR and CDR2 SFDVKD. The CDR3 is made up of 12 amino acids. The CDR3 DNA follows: TGTGCCACTGGCTCGCCCCAAGAGACCCAGTACTTC. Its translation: CATGSPQETQYF.

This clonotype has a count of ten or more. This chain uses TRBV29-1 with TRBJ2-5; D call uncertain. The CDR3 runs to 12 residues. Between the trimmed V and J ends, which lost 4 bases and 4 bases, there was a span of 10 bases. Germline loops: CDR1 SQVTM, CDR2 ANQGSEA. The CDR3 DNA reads TGCAGCGTTGTCTCAATGGGAGAGACCCAGTACTTC. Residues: CSVVSMGETQYF.

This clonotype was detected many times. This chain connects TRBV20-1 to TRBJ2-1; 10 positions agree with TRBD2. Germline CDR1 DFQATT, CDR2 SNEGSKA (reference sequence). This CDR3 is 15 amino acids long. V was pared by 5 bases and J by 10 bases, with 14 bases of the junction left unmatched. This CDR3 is CSAYEAASGSGEQFF. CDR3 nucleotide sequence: TGCAGTGCTTATGAGGCGGCTAGCGGGAGCGGGGAGCAGTTCTTC.

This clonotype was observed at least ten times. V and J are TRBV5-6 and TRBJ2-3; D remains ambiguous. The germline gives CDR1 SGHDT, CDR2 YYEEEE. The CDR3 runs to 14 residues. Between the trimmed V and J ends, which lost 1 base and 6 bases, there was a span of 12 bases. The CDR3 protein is CASSLSQLPDTQYF. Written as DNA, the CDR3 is TGTGCCAGCAGCTTGAGTCAGCTCCCGGATACGCAGTATTTT.

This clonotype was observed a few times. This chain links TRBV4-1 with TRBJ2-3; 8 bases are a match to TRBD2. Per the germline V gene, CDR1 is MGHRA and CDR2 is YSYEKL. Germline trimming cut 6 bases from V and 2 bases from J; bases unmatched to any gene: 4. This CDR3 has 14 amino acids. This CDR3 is CASSLAGPTDTQYF. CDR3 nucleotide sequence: TGCGCCAGCAGTCTAGCGGGCCCCACAGATACGCAGTATTTT.

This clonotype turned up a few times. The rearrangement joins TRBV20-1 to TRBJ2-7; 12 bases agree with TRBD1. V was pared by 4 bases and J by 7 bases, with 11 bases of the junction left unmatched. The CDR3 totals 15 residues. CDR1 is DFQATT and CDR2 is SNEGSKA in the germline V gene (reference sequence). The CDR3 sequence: CSATPRDRGRVEQYF. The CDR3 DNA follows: TGCAGTGCTACCCCCCGGGACAGGGGGCGCGTTGAGCAGTACTTC.

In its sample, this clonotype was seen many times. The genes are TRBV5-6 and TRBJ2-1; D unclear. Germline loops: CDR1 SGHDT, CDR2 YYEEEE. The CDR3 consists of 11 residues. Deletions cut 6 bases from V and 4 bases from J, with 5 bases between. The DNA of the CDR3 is TGTGCCAGCAACCTATACAATGAGCAGTTCTTC. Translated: CASNLYNEQFF.

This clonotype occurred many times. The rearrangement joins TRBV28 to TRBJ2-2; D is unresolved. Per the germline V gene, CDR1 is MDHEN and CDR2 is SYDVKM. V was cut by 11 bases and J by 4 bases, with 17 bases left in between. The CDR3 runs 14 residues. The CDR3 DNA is TGTGCCGCCCTCAGGATCAGATCCACCGGGGAGCTGTTTTTT. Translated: CAALRIRSTGELFF.

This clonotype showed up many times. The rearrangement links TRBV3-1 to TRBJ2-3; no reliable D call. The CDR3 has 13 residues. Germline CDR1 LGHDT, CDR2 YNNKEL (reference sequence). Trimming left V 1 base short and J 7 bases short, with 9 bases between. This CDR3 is CASSQGVSNTQYF. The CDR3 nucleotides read TGTGCCAGCAGCCAAGGAGTTTCTAATACGCAGTATTTT.

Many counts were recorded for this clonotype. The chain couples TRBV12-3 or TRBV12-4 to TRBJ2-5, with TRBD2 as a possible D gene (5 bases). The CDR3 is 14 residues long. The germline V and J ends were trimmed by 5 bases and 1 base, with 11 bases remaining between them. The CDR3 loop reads CASSRRRSQETQYF. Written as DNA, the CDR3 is TGTGCCAGCAGTCGACGGAGGTCCCAAGAGACCCAGTACTTC.

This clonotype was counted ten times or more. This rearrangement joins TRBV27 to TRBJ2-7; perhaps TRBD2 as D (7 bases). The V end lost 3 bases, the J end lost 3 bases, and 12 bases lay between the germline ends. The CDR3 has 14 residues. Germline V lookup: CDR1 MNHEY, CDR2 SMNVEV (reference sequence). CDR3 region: CASSFGGAGYEQYF. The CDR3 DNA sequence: TGTGCCAGCAGTTTTGGGGGGGCTGGCTACGAGCAGTACTTC.

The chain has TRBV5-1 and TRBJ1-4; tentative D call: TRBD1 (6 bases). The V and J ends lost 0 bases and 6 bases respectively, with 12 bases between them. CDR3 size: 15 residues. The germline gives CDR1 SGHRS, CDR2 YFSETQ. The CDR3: CASSLGARGDEKLFF. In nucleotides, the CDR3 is TGCGCCAGCAGCTTGGGCGCCAGGGGAGATGAAAAACTGTTTTTT.

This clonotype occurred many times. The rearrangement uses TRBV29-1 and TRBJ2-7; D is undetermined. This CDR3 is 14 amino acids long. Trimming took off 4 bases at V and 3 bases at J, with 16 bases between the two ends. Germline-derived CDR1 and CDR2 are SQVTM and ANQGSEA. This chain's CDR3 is CSVVRPNSFYEQYV. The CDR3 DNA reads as TGCAGCGTTGTTCGACCGAATAGTTTCTACGAGCAGTACGTC.

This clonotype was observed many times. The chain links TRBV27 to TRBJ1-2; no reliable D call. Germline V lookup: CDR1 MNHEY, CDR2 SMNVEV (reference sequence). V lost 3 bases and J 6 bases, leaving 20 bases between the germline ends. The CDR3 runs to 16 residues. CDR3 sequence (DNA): TGTGCCAGCAGTTTCCGGCCTTCCGTCGCTCTGGATGGCTACACCTTC. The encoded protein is CASSFRPSVALDGYTF.

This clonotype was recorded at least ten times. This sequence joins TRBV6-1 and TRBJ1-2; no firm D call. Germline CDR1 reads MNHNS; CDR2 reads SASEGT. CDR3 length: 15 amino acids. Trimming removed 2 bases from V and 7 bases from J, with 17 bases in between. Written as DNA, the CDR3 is TGTGCCAGCAGTGAAAGATCGAAAGGGCTTGTTGGCTACACCTTC. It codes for CASSERSKGLVGYTF.

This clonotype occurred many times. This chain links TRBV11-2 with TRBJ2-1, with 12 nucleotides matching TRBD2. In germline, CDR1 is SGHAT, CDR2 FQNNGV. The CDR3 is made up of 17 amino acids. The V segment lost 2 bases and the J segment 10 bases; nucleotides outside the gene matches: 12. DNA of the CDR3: TGTGCCAGCAGCTTACCTGCCCGACTAGCGGGAGTGGGGGAGCAGTTCTTC. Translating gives CASSLPARLAGVGEQFF. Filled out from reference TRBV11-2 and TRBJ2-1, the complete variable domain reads EAGVAQSPRYKIIEKRQSVAFWCNPISGHATLYWYQQILGQGPKLLIQFQNNGVVDDSQLPKDRFSAERLKGVDSTLKIQPAKLEDSAVYLCASSLPARLAGVGEQFFGPGTRLTVL.

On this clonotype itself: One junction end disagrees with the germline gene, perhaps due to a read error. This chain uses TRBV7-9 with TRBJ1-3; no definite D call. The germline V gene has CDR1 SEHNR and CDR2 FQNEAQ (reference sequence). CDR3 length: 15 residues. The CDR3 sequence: CASTLGGVSGNAIYF. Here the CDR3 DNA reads TGTGCCAGCACCTTAGGTGGGGTCTCTGGAAACGCCATATATTTT.

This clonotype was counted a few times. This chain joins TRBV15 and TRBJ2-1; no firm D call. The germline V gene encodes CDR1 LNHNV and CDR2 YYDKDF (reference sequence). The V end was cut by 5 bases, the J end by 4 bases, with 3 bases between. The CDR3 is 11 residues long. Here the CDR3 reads CATSWYNEQFF. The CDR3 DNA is TGTGCCACCAGCTGGTACAATGAGCAGTTCTTC.

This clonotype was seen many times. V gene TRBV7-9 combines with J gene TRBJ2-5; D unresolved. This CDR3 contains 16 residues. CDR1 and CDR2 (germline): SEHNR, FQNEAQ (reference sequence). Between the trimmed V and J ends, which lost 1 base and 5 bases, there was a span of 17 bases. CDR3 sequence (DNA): TGTGCCAGCAGCTTAGGGGATGCTATACTCGGGGAGACCCAGTACTTC. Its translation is CASSLGDAILGETQYF.

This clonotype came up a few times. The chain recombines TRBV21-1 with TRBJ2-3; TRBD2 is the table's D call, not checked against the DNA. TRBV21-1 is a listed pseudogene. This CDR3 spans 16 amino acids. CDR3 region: CASSKGTSARTDTQYF. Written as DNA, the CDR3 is TGTGCCAGCAGCAAAGGGACTAGCGCCCGCACAGATACGCAGTATTTT.

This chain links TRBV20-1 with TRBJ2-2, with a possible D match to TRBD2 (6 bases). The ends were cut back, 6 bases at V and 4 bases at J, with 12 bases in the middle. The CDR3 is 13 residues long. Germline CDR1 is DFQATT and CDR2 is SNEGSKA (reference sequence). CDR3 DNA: TGCAGTGCCACGGGACTTGTCACCGGGGAGCTGTTTTTT. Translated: CSATGLVTGELFF.

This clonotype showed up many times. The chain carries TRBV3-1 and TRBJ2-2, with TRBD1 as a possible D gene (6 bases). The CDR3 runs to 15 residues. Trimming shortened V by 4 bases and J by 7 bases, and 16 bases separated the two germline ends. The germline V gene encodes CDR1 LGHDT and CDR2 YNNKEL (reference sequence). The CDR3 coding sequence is TGTGCCAGCAGCCCGCCGGGACAAGACTACGGGGAGCTGTTTTTT. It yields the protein CASSPPGQDYGELFF. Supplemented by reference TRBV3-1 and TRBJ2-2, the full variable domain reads DTAVSQTPKYLVTQMGNDKSIKCEQNLGHDTMYWYKQDSKKFLKIMFSYNNKELIINETVPNRFSPKSPDKAHLNLHINSLELGDSAVYFCASSPPGQDYGELFFGEGSRLTVL.

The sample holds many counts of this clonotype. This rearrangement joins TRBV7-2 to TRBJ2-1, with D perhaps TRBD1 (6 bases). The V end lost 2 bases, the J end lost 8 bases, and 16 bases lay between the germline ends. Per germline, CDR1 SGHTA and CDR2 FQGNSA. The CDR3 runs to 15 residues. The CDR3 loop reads CASSLRGGPGDEQFF. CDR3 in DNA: TGTGCCAGCAGCTTAAGGGGTGGGCCAGGGGATGAGCAGTTCTTC.

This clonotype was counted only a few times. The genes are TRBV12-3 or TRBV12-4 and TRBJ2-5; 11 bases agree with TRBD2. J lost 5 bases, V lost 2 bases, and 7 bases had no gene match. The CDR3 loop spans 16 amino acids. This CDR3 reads CASSLLAGGSRETQYF. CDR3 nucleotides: TGTGCCAGCAGTTTACTAGCGGGAGGCTCCCGGGAGACCCAGTACTTC.

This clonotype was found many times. The CDR3 reads CASTRLAVSTDTQYF. CDR3 DNA sequence: TGCGCCAGCACCCGACTAGCGGTGAGCACAGATACGCAGTATTTT. This chain joins TRBV5-1 and TRBJ2-3; TRBD2 agrees at 9 bases. CDR1 SGHRS and CDR2 YFSETQ come from the germline V gene. This CDR3 comprises 15 residues. After removal of 6 bases from V and 0 bases from J, the junction contained 5 bases not matched to a gene.

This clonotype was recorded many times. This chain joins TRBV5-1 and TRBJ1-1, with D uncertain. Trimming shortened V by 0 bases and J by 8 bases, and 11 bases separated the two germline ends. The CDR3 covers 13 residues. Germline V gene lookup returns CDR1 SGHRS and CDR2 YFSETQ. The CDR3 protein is CASSLGPELEAFF. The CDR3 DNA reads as TGCGCCAGCAGCTTGGGCCCCGAGCTAGAAGCTTTCTTT.

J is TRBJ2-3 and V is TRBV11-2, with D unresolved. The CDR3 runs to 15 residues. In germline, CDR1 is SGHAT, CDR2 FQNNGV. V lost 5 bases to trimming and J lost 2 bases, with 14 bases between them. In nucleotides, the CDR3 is TGTGCCAGCAGCAGAGATATGGGTTCCACAGATACGCAGTATTTT. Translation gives CASSRDMGSTDTQYF.

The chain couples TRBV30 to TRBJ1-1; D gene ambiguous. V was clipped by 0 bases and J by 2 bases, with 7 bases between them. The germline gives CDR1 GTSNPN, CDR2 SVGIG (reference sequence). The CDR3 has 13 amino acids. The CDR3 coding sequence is TGTGCCTGGAGTGTACGAACAAACACTGAAGCTTTCTTT. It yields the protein CAWSVRTNTEAFF.

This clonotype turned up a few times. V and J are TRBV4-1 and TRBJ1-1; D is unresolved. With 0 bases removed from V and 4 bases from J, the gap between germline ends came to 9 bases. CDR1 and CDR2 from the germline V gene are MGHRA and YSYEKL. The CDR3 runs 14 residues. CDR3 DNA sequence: TGCGCCAGCAGCCAAGAGCATAGAGTCACTGAAGCTTTCTTT. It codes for CASSQEHRVTEAFF.

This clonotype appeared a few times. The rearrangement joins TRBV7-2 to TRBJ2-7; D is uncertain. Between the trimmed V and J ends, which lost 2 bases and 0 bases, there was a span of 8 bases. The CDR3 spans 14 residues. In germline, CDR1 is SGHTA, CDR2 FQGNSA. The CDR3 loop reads CASSLNSFSYEQYF. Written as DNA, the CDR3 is TGTGCCAGCAGCTTAAACAGCTTCTCCTACGAGCAGTACTTC. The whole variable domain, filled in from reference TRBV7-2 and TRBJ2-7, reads GAGVSQSPSNKVTEKGKDVELRCDPISGHTALYWYRQSLGQGLEFLIYFQGNSAPDKSGLPSDRFSAERTGGSVSTLTIQRTQQEDSAVYLCASSLNSFSYEQYFGPGTRLTVT.

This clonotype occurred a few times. The CDR3 loop is CASSPTLAGAGANVLTF. The DNA of the CDR3 is TGTGCCAGCTCACCTACACTAGCGGGAGCTGGGGCCAACGTCCTGACTTTC. The rearrangement links TRBV18 to TRBJ2-6, with TRBD2 matching 11 bases. The CDR3 has 17 amino acids. The V gene end was trimmed by 3 bases and the J gene end by 2 bases; junction bases not matched to a gene: 3. Germline lookup yields CDR1 KGHSH and CDR2 LQKENI.